This TCR beta chain comes out of a study of PD-1 blockade in classical Hodgkin lymphoma. Germline CDR1 reads WNHNN; CDR2 reads SYGVQD (reference sequence). The CDR3 consists of 13 residues. The J segment lost 3 bases and the V segment lost 11 bases, leaving 6 bases of the junction unmatched. Method: immunoSEQ multiplex PCR; TCRdb's copy keeps in-frame clones and lacks some. The data contain fewer than 13,000 clones, over 75% of them seen just once; the ten biggest clones take up more than 13%. Time point reported: newly diagnosed, previously untreated cHL patient sample. Negative selection with magnets was how CD8+ T cells were isolated from the thawed PBMCs.

The clonotype originates from a human donor with classical Hodgkin lymphoma. V and J are TRBV10-1 and TRBJ2-1; the match to TRBD2 covers 8 bases. The sample comprised CD8+ T cells from blood. The CDR3 loop is CASGRGDYNEQFF. The CDR3 DNA follows: TGCGCCTCGGGGCGGGGGGACTACAATGAGCAGTTCTTC.